This TCR beta chain was found in a study of shared clonotypes between healthy human individuals (dated by TCRdb to 2020 to 2021). With regard to the full study: The cohort included three men and a couple of women between 18 and 49 years of age. For each donor, CD4 naive and CD4 memory were each given three plates, CD8 naive was given two plates, and CD8 memory was given one plate. Blood TCR repertoires of five healthy adults were deeply sequenced to estimate repertoire size and the extent of clonotype sharing between individuals. Libraries were prepared and TCR repertoires were sequenced by different laboratories using diverse techniques, in order to increase sequencing depth and limit assay-specific biases. Leukapheresis yielded between about 0.9 and 9 billion PBMCs per donor.

TCR CDR3 regions were amplified from genomic DNA by multiplex PCR using the deep immunoSEQ assay. Genomic DNA extracted from each cell subset was distributed evenly over all wells of several immunoSEQ 96-well plates, and each plate served as one replicate. For sorted subsets, around 200 ng genomic DNA, equal to 30,000 or so T cell genomes, was loaded into each replicate PCR. Purified libraries were measured with a Qubit 3.0 fluorometer, size-checked on a Bioanalyzer 2100, and measured again with the KAPA Library Quantification kit. A separate single-read 150-cycle Illumina NextSeq 550 flow cell was used to sequence each immunoSEQ 96-well plate. The authors' analysis ran thus. Because the immunoSEQ output included only junctional sequences and no quality scores, the filtering could not be the same as the filtering used for full-length reads. Sequences were annotated with PyIR, a Python wrapper for IgBLAST v1.9, using IMGT germline references to assign V/J genes and CDR3. Reads with weak V/J assignments (E-value above 1e-6), missing CDR3, stop codons, out-of-frame junctions, or ambiguous translated residues were removed. A V3J clonotype was defined by an identical inferred V gene, J gene, and CDR3 amino acid sequence. To compute the percentage overlap between repertoires, the number of shared unique clonotypes was divided by the size of the smaller repertoire. Repertoire richness was assessed with RTK rarefaction, the Chao1 estimator, and Recon v2.1 estimates of unobserved clonotypes. Generation probabilities were computed with OLGA for all TCRbeta clonotypes obtained by the gDNA method from four donors. TCRdb took over this immuneACCESS table, retaining in-frame rearrangements with V and J assigned. Such tables are incomplete; in checked studies, under half of the missing clones stem from an unresolved V gene, and the remainder is unexplained. Clonal size and the V and J genes are those of that table, whereas D and trimming came from the DNA. For this sample there are some 1,900,000 clones; less than 95% appear just once. Clones ranked in the top ten supply 0.95% to 1.5% of the sample.

Remarks on this clone: There is no known antigen for this receptor. Base qualities are not at hand, and no much larger clone is one base apart.

For the CD8 naive samples, CD45RO-negative cells were positively selected for CCR7, yielding a CD45RA+CCR7+ population from which TemRA cells were excluded. The donors were healthy, HIV-negative adults who had no recently reported acute infections or vaccinations. All donors were Caucasian adults living in Nashville, Tennessee, USA. After blood collection by leukapheresis, PBMCs were isolated using Ficoll-Histopaque density gradient centrifugation and then cryopreserved in the vapor phase of liquid nitrogen. Analytical flow cytometry was used to check the purity and quantity of every magnetically sorted T cell population. From each sorted fraction, genomic DNA was isolated and quantified by UV absorbance on a Nanodrop 2000c. What the authors observed across the whole study: Estimated clonotype richness was generally larger for naive than for memory subsets. Sampling was limited to blood, and TCR repertoires in tissue likely differ from TCR repertoires in blood. Rarefaction of sorted-subset datasets indicated incomplete sequencing despite the large sequencing depth. The small number of donors limited the genetic and exposure-history diversity represented. Based on pairwise subsampling, the degree of clonotype sharing among donors was expected to be affected by sequencing depth. Sharing across a few donors was observed for around 5% of naive CD4, over 3% of naive CD8, roughly 2.4% of memory CD4, and 0.4% of memory CD8 clonotypes. Higher generation probabilities were observed for clonotypes shared by all four sorted-subset donors than for non-shared clonotypes.

The sequence derives from a man aged 18 to 30 in good health. Specimen: naive CD8+ T cells sorted from blood. The cell subset or site label corresponds to: CD45RA+CCR7+.

In nucleotides, the sequence is TGTGCCAGCAGCGCCCCAAGGACAGGGGCCTTCGATGGCTACACCTTC. This encodes CASSAPRTGAFDGYTF. In this chain, TRBV9 is recombined with TRBJ1-2, with 9 bases aligning to TRBD1. CDR1 and CDR2 are read off the germline V gene as SGDLS and YYNGEE. The germline V end is reduced by 3 bases and the J end by 6 bases; junction bases left unmatched: 12. The CDR3 sequence holds 16 residues, the cysteine and phenylalanine included. The read is trimmed to its CDR3 DNA, 48 bases read in frame from base 1.